Listed below are T cell receptor beta chains from one sample, sequenced in a study of technical replicates of blood from a handful of donors. Data came from immunoSEQ multiplex PCR; TCRdb stores just in-frame clones and leaves some out. The data hold 85,000 to 100,000 clones, with around 95% observed a single time. Sequencing was done on a sample of T cells isolated from PBMCs. Receptors were obtained from a human donor in good health. The CDR3 runs from the conserved cysteine through the conserved F or W. A D gene is named only where the DNA matches it firmly. Only some rows state a clone size, as once, few, many or a class for expanded clones.

cdr3_aa cdr3_nt d_call j_call clone_size v_call
CASKRMAATNEKLFF TGTGCCAGTAAAAGGATGGCGGCAACTAATGAAAAACTGTTTTTT - TRBJ1-4 - TRBV19
CASSFRDYLSTDTQYF TGCGCCAGCAGCTTCCGGGACTACCTAAGCACAGATACGCAGTATTTT TRBD2 TRBJ2-3 - TRBV5-1
CASSRYTDYNSPLHF TGTGCCAGCTCACGTTACACCGATTATAATTCACCCCTCCACTTT - TRBJ1-6 - TRBV18
CASSPSSPYEQYF TGTGCCAGCAGCCCCTCTAGTCCGTACGAGCAGTACTTC - TRBJ2-7 - TRBV6-5
CASSDISSSYQPQHF TGTGCCAGCAGCGATATATCTTCTAGCTATCAGCCCCAGCATTTT - TRBJ1-5 - TRBV4-2
CASSLVGGLAAGGYEQYF TGTGCCAGCAGCTTAGTGGGAGGACTAGCGGCCGGCGGCTACGAGCAGTACTTC TRBD2 TRBJ2-7 - TRBV11-2
CASSLGPGEGRYQPQHF TGTGCCAGCAGCTTGGGCCCGGGGGAAGGGAGATATCAGCCCCAGCATTTT - TRBJ1-5 - TRBV5-4
CASSLRGNTGELFF TGCGCCAGCAGCCTCAGGGGAAACACCGGGGAGCTGTTTTTT - TRBJ2-2 - TRBV4-1
CASSRRGGVSYNEQFF TGTGCCAGCAGTAGGCGGGGGGGGGTCTCCTACAATGAGCAGTTCTTC TRBD2 TRBJ2-1 once TRBV28
CASSAGSYGYTF TGTGCCAGCAGCGCGGGGTCCTATGGCTACACCTTC - TRBJ1-2 - TRBV5-8
CASSFDRVVDGYTF TGTGCCAGCAGCTTTGACAGGGTGGTTGATGGCTACACCTTC TRBD1 TRBJ1-2 - TRBV5-4
CASSMAGAYYGYTF TGTGCCAGTAGTATGGCGGGGGCGTACTATGGCTACACCTTC - TRBJ1-2 - TRBV19
CASSYGRVNTEAFF TGTGCCAGCAGTTACGGCAGGGTGAACACTGAAGCTTTCTTT - TRBJ1-1 - TRBV6-5